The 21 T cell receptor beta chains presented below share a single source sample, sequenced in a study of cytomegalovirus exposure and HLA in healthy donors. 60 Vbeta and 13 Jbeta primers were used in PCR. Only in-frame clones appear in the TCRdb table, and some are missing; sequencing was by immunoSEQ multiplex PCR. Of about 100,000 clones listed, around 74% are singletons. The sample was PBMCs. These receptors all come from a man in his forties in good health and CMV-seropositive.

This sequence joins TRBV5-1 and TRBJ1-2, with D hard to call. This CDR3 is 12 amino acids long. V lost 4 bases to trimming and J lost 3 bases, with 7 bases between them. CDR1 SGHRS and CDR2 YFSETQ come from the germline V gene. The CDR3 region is CASSPIDYGYTF. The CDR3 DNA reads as TGCGCCAGCAGCCCTATAGACTATGGCTACACCTTC.

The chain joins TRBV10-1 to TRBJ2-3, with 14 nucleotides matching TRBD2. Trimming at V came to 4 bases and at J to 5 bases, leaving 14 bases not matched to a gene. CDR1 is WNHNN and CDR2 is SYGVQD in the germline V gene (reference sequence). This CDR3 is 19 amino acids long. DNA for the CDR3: TGCGCCAGCAGTGGCCAACCGGGACTAGCGGGAGAGAGGGGAGATACGCAGTATTTT. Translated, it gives CASSGQPGLAGERGDTQYF.

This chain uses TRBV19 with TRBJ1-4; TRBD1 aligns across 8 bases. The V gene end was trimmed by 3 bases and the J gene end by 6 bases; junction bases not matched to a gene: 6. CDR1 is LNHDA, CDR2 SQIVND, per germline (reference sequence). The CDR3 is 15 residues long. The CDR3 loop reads CASSIGTGTDEKLFF. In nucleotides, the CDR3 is TGTGCCAGTAGTATCGGGACAGGTACAGATGAAAAACTGTTTTTT. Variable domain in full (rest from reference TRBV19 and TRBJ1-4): DGGITQSPKYLFRKEGQNVTLSCEQNLNHDAMYWYRQDPGQGLRLIYYSQIVNDFQKGDIAEGYSVSREKKESFPLTVTSAQKNPTAFYLCASSIGTGTDEKLFFGSGTQLSVL.

CDR3: CASSRSGAYEQYF. The DNA for the CDR3 is TGTGCCAGCAGCCGTAGTGGTGCCTACGAGCAGTACTTC. This chain joins TRBV9 and TRBJ2-7; D remains unclear. Germline CDR1 reads SGDLS; CDR2 reads YYNGEE. V gave up 4 bases and J gave up 2 bases, with 10 bases separating them. This CDR3 region has 13 residues.

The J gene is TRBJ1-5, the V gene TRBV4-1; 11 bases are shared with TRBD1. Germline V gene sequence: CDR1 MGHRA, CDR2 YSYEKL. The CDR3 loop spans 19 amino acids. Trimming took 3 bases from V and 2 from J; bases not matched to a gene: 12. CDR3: CASSQTGTGGPGRNQPQHF. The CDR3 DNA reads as TGCGCCAGCAGCCAGACGGGGACAGGGGGGCCTGGGCGCAATCAGCCCCAGCATTTT.

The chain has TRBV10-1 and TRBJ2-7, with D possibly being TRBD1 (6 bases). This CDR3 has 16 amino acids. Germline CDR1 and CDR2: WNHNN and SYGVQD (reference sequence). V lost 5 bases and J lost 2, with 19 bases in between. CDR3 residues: CASSYVGTFPTYEQYF. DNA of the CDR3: TGCGCCAGCAGTTACGTTGGGACATTCCCCACCTACGAGCAGTACTTC.

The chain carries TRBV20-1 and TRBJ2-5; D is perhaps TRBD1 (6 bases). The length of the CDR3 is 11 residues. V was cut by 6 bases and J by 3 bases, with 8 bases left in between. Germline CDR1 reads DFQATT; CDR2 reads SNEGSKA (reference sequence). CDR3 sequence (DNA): TGCAGTGCGCACAGGGAAGAGACCCAGTACTTC. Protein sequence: CSAHREETQYF.

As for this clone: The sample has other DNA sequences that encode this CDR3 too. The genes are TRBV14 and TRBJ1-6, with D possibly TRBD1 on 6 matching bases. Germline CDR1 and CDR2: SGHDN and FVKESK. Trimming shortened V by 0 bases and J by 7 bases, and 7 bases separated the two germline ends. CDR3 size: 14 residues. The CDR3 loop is CASSQDRGNSPLHF. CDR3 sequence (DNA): TGTGCCAGCAGCCAAGATAGGGGGAATTCACCCCTCCACTTT.

The CDR3 DNA is TGTGCCAGCAGATCCACGGGACTATCGGCCTCCCTAATTATCACCGGGGAGCTGTTTTTT. Protein product: CASRSTGLSASLIITGELFF. This chain links TRBV28 with TRBJ2-2; 7 nucleotides match TRBD2. Germline values: CDR1 MDHEN, CDR2 SYDVKM. The length of the CDR3 is 20 residues. Unmatched junction bases numbered 23, after V lost 6 bases and J lost 4 bases. The whole variable domain, remainder taken from reference TRBV28 and TRBJ2-2, is DVKVTQSSRYLVKRTGEKVFLECVQDMDHENMFWYRQDPGLGLRLIYFSYDVKMKEKGDIPEGYSVSREKKERFSLILESASTNQTSMYLCASRSTGLSASLIITGELFFGEGSRLTVL.

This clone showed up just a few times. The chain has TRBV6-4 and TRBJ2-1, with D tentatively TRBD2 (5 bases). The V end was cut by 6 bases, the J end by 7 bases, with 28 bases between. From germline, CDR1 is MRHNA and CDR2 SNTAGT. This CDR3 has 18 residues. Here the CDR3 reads CASRETDFSTASWNEQFF. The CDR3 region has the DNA TGTGCCAGCAGAGAGACGGACTTTTCCACGGCTAGCTGGAATGAGCAGTTCTTC.

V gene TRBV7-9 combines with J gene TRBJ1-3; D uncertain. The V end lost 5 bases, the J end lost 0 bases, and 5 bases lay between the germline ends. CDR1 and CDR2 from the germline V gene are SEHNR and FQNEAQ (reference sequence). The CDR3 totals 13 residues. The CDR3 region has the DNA TGTGCCAGCAGCCCATCCTCTGGAAACACCATATATTTT. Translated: CASSPSSGNTIYF.

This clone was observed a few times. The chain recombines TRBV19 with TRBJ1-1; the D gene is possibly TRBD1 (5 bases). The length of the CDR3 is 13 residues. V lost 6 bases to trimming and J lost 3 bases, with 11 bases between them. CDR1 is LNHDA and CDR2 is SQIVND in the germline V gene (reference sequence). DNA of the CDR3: TGTGCCAGTAGATCTCGCAGGGACACTGAAGCTTTCTTT. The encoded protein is CASRSRRDTEAFF. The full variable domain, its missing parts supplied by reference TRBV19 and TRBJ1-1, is DGGITQSPKYLFRKEGQNVTLSCEQNLNHDAMYWYRQDPGQGLRLIYYSQIVNDFQKGDIAEGYSVSREKKESFPLTVTSAQKNPTAFYLCASRSRRDTEAFFGQGTRLTVV.

This chain's CDR3 is CASSIIRGTDTQYF. The CDR3 DNA reads as TGTGCCAGTAGTATTATACGGGGCACAGATACGCAGTATTTT. V usage is TRBV19 and J usage is TRBJ2-3; D is unresolved. Between the trimmed V and J ends, which lost 3 bases and 1 base, there was a span of 8 bases. CDR3 size: 14 residues. Germline CDR1 and CDR2: LNHDA and SQIVND (reference sequence).

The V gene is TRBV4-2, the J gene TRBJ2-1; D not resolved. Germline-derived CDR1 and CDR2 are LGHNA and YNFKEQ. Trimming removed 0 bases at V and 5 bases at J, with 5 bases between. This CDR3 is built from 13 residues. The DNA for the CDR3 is TGTGCCAGCAGCCAAGAAACGGACAATGAGCAGTTCTTC. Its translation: CASSQETDNEQFF.

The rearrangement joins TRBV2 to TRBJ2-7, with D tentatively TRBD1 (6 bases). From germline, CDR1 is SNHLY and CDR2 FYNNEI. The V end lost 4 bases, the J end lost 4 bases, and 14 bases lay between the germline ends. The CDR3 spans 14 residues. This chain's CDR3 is CASSVWDKFYEQYF. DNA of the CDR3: TGTGCCAGCAGTGTTTGGGACAAGTTTTACGAGCAGTACTTC.

CDR3 in DNA: TGTGCCAGCAGTTATAGACTAGGCGAGCTCAGCGGGGGAGAGACCCAGTACTTC. The encoded protein is CASSYRLGELSGGETQYF. V gene TRBV27 combines with J gene TRBJ2-5; 8 nucleotides match TRBD2. The CDR3 loop spans 18 amino acids. Per germline, CDR1 MNHEY and CDR2 SMNVEV (reference sequence). V was pared by 4 bases and J by 4 bases, with 17 bases of the junction left unmatched.

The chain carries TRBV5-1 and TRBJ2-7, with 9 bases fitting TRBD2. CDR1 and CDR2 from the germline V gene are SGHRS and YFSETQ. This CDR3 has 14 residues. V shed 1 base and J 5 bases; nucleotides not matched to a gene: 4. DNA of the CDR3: TGCGCCAGCAGCTTGTCTAGCGGGAACAACGAGCAGTACTTC. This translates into CASSLSSGNNEQYF.

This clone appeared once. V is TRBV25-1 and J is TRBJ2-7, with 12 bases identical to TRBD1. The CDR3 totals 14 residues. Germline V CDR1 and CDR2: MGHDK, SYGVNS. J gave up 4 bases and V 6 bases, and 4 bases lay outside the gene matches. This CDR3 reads CASRGTGGLYEQYF. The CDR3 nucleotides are TGTGCCAGCAGAGGGACAGGGGGCTTGTACGAGCAGTACTTC.

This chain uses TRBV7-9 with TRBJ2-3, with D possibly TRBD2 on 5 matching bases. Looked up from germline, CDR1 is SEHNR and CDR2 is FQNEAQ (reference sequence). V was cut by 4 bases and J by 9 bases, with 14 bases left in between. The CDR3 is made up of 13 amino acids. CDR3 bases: TGTGCCAGCAGCTCCGACTTTCGAGGGACGCAGTATTTT. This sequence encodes CASSSDFRGTQYF.

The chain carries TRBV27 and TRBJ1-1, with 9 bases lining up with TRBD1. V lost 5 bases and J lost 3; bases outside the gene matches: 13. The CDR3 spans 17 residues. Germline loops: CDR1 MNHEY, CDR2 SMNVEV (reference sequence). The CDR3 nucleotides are TGTGCCAGCAGTCCCAGCCCCGGGACAGGGTATGACACTGAAGCTTTCTTT. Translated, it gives CASSPSPGTGYDTEAFF.

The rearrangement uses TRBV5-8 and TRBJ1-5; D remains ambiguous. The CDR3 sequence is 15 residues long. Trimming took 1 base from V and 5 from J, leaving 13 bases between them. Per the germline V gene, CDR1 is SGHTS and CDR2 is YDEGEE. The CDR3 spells CASSLSGGSDQPQHF. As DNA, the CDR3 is TGTGCCAGCAGCTTGTCTGGCGGGTCGGATCAGCCCCAGCATTTT.